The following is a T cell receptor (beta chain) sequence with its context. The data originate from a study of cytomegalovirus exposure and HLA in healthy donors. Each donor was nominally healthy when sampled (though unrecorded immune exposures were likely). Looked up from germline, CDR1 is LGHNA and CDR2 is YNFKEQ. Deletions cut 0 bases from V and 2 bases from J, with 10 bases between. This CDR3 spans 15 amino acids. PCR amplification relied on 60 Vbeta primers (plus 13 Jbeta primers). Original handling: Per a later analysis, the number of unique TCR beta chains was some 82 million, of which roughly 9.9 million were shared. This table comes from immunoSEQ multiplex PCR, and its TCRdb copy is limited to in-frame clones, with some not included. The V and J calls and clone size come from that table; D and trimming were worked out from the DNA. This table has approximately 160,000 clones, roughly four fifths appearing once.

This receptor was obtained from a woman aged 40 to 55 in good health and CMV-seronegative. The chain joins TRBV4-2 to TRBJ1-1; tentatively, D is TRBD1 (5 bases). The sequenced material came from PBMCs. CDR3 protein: CASSQDGASNTEAFF. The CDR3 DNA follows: TGTGCCAGCAGCCAAGATGGGGCCAGCAACACTGAAGCTTTCTTT.